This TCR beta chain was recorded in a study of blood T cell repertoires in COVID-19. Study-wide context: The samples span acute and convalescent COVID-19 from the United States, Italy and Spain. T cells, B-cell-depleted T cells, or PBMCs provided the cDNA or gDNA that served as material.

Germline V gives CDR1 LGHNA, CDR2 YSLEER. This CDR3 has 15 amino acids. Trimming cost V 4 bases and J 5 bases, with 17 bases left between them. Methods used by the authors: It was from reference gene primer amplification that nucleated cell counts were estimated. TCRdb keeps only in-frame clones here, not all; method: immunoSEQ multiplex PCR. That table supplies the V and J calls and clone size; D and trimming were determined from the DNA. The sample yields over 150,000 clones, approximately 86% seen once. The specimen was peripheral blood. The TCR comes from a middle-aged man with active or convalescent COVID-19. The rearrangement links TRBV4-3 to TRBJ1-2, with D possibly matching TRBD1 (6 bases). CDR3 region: CASSPTGITLYGYTF. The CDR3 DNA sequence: TGCGCCAGCAGCCCGACAGGAATCACGTTGTATGGCTACACCTTC.